A single sample is the source of the 27 T cell receptor beta chains below, sequenced in a study of blood T cell repertoires in COVID-19. The method was immunoSEQ multiplex PCR; TCRdb's version includes in-frame clones alone and lacks a portion of them. The repertoire holds about 160,000 clones, with more than 60% as singletons. Material for sequencing was peripheral blood. Receptor source: a man aged 55 to 70 with acute or convalescent COVID-19.

This sequence joins TRBV5-1 and TRBJ1-3; 12 bases are a match to TRBD1. Germline values: CDR1 SGHRS, CDR2 YFSETQ. The CDR3 covers 19 residues. J gave up 0 bases and V 3 bases, and 10 bases lay outside the gene matches. This chain's CDR3 is CASSSEPGQGAYSGNTIYF. The CDR3 bases are TGCGCCAGCAGCTCGGAACCGGGACAGGGGGCCTACTCTGGAAACACCATATATTTT.

There are a few counts of this clone. The chain links TRBV24-1 to TRBJ1-2; D is ambiguous. Germline CDR1 is KGHDR and CDR2 is SFDVKD. CDR3 size: 15 residues. The V end lost 2 bases, the J end lost 3 bases, and 12 bases lay between the germline ends. DNA for the CDR3: TGTGCCACCAGTGATTCTGGGTACGAGGACTATGGCTACACCTTC. It specifies CATSDSGYEDYGYTF.

The V gene is TRBV11-2, the J gene TRBJ1-5; 10 bases map to TRBD1. The CDR3 spans 14 residues. V lost 5 bases to trimming and J lost 6 bases; unmatched junction nucleotides: 4. Germline loops: CDR1 SGHAT, CDR2 FQNNGV. As DNA, the CDR3 is TGTGCCAGCAGCCCCGGGACAGGGGTTCAGCCCCAGCATTTT. This gives the protein CASSPGTGVQPQHF.

CDR3 coding DNA: TGTGCCAGCAGCTTGGACAGTAGCACAGATACGCAGTATTTT. Translation gives CASSLDSSTDTQYF. The rearrangement links TRBV5-4 to TRBJ2-3; D remains ambiguous. Germline V CDR1 and CDR2: SGHNT, YYREEE (reference sequence). The length of the CDR3 is 14 residues. V was pared by 0 bases and J by 0 bases, with 5 bases between.

For this clone: Other nucleotide sequences in the sample specify the same CDR3. This sequence joins TRBV25-1 and TRBJ2-1; TRBD2 aligns across 8 bases. The CDR3 contains 15 residues. Germline V gene sequence: CDR1 MGHDK, CDR2 SYGVNS. V trimming: 1 base; J trimming: 1 base; junction bases outside the gene matches: 0. Written as DNA, the CDR3 is TGTGCCAGCAGTGAATCGGGGGGGTCCTACAATGAGCAGTTCTTC. The encoded protein is CASSESGGSYNEQFF.

CDR3 sequence reads: CASSDLVTPYEQYF. The CDR3 DNA reads as TGTGCCAGCAGCGACCTAGTAACCCCCTACGAGCAGTACTTC. The chain uses TRBV11-2 and TRBJ2-7; D uncertain. Germline CDR1 SGHAT, CDR2 FQNNGV. Deletions cut 5 bases from V and 2 bases from J, with 13 bases between. This CDR3 spans 14 amino acids.

The chain combines TRBV5-6 with TRBJ2-5; D remains unclear. The CDR3 consists of 12 residues. Germline V lookup: CDR1 SGHDT, CDR2 YYEEEE. Trimming cost V 4 bases and J 3 bases, with 7 bases left between them. In DNA, the CDR3 is TGTGCCAGCAGCAGCGTCGAAGAGACCCAGTACTTC. Amino acids: CASSSVEETQYF.

The chain links TRBV10-3 to TRBJ2-7; 7 bases map to TRBD1. CDR3 length equals 14 residues. Germline V gene data show CDR1 as ENHRY and CDR2 as SYGVKD. The V and J ends lost 4 bases and 5 bases, in that order; junction bases with no gene match: 8. The CDR3 here is CAISAERQGHEQYF. The DNA of the CDR3 is TGTGCCATCAGTGCCGAACGACAGGGTCACGAGCAGTACTTC.

This sequence joins TRBV5-1 and TRBJ1-2; 8 bases map to TRBD1. The CDR3 consists of 14 residues. Per germline, CDR1 SGHRS and CDR2 YFSETQ. With 4 bases clipped from V and 4 bases from J, the junction kept 6 bases outside the gene matches. DNA of the CDR3: TGCGCCAGCAGCAGCGGACAGGGACGCTATGGCTACACCTTC. Its translation is CASSSGQGRYGYTF.

The chain recombines TRBV4-3 with TRBJ2-7; 8 positions agree with TRBD1. V gave up 1 base and J gave up 2 bases; unmatched junction bases: 4. The germline gives CDR1 LGHNA, CDR2 YSLEER. CDR3 length: 15 amino acids. The CDR3 bases are TGCGCCAGCAGCCAAGGGGTGGGACAGGCCTACGAGCAGTACTTC. It is translated as CASSQGVGQAYEQYF.

This chain links TRBV6-6 with TRBJ2-1; D ambiguous. This CDR3 region has 16 residues. V shed 2 bases and J shed 3 bases, with 14 bases lying between them. Germline CDR1 MNHNY, CDR2 SVGAGI (reference sequence). The CDR3 bases are TGTGCCAGCAGTTACGGGCTTATAGGCAACTACAATGAGCAGTTCTTC. It specifies CASSYGLIGNYNEQFF.

The chain has TRBV19 and TRBJ1-1, with D possibly TRBD1 on 6 matching bases. Germline values: CDR1 LNHDA, CDR2 SQIVND (reference sequence). CDR3 length: 15 residues. V was shortened by 3 bases and J by 4 bases, with 15 bases between the two germline ends. This CDR3 reads CASSMGHARGTEAFF. The CDR3 coding sequence is TGTGCCAGTAGTATGGGACACGCGAGGGGCACTGAAGCTTTCTTT.

The V call is TRBV6-5, the J call TRBJ1-5; D might be TRBD1 (6 bases). Germline CDR1 is MNHEY and CDR2 is SVGAGI. The CDR3 has 14 residues. The ends were cut back, 0 bases at V and 6 bases at J, with 9 bases in the middle. The CDR3 DNA sequence: TGTGCCAGCAGTTACTCTGGGGGCGGTCAGCCCCAGCATTTT. Protein: CASSYSGGGQPQHF.

The chain links TRBV6-5 to TRBJ1-3; D is undetermined. The CDR3 is 13 amino acids. V was clipped by 8 bases and J by 0 bases, with 8 bases between them. The germline V gene has CDR1 MNHEY and CDR2 SVGAGI. This CDR3 reads CASSAGSGNTIYF. The CDR3, as DNA: TGTGCCAGCTCCGCAGGCTCTGGAAACACCATATATTTT.

V usage is TRBV27 and J usage is TRBJ2-6; the D gene is possibly TRBD1 (6 bases). Germline V lookup: CDR1 MNHEY, CDR2 SMNVEV (reference sequence). V lost 4 bases, J lost 0 bases, and 13 bases lay in between. The length of the CDR3 is 17 residues. The CDR3 coding sequence is TGTGCCAGCAGTTCCCTAGGACAGATCTCTGGGGCCAACGTCCTGACTTTC. Translated: CASSSLGQISGANVLTF.

V and J are TRBV29-1 and TRBJ1-2; 8 nucleotides line up with TRBD1. The CDR3 has 12 amino acids. The V gene end was trimmed by 7 bases and the J gene end by 2 bases; junction bases not matched to a gene: 3. Germline assignment: CDR1 SQVTM and CDR2 ANQGSEA. CDR3 nucleotide sequence: TGCAGCGGTCGACAGGGGAACTATGGCTACACCTTC. Encoded protein: CSGRQGNYGYTF.

Only a few counts were recorded for this clone. The chain links TRBV5-6 to TRBJ2-5; D might be TRBD2 (5 bases). The germline V gene encodes CDR1 SGHDT and CDR2 YYEEEE. V shed 4 bases and J shed 9 bases, with 13 bases lying between them. The CDR3 runs to 12 residues. Here the CDR3 DNA reads TGTGCCAGCAGCCGAGATCGGGGATCCCAGTACTTC. Amino acid sequence: CASSRDRGSQYF.

This chain connects TRBV19 to TRBJ2-7, with 9 positions matching TRBD1. The V gene end was trimmed by 5 bases and the J gene end by 3 bases; junction bases not matched to a gene: 8. The CDR3 sequence is 15 residues long. CDR1 and CDR2 (germline): LNHDA, SQIVND (reference sequence). The CDR3 reads CASSYRTGAGYEQYF. The CDR3 DNA reads TGTGCCAGTAGTTACCGGACAGGGGCGGGCTACGAGCAGTACTTC.

This CDR3 reads CACEDSGRNNEQFF. The CDR3 DNA is TGTGCCTGCGAGGATAGCGGGCGGAACAATGAGCAGTTCTTC. The chain employs TRBV30 and TRBJ2-1; 7 bases map to TRBD2. Trimming at V came to 6 bases and at J to 5 bases, leaving 10 bases not matched to a gene. CDR1 and CDR2 (germline): GTSNPN, SVGIG (reference sequence). This CDR3 is 14 amino acids long.

The chain couples TRBV7-2 to TRBJ2-3, with TRBD2 matching 9 bases. Germline CDR1 and CDR2: SGHTA and FQGNSA. The CDR3 contains 15 residues. V was pared by 5 bases and J by 2 bases, with 5 bases of the junction left unmatched. CDR3 loop: CASSLRGGHTDTQYF. CDR3 DNA sequence: TGTGCCAGCAGCCTGCGGGGGGGTCACACAGATACGCAGTATTTT.

The J gene is TRBJ2-3, the V gene TRBV4-2; TRBD2 matches at 9 bases. Per germline, CDR1 LGHNA and CDR2 YNFKEQ. The length of the CDR3 is 18 residues. Trimming cost V 4 bases and J 3 bases; bases outside gene matches: 14. The CDR3 is CASSPYGGGAEGTDTQYF. CDR3 nucleotide sequence: TGTGCCAGCAGCCCCTACGGCGGGGGGGCAGAGGGGACAGATACGCAGTATTTT.

The chain is built from TRBV9 and TRBJ2-3, with 16 bases aligning to TRBD2. CDR1 and CDR2 from the germline V gene are SGDLS and YYNGEE. Unmatched junction bases numbered 2, after V lost 3 bases and J lost 7 bases. There are 15 residues in the CDR3. CDR3 nucleotide sequence: TGTGCCAGCAGCGAGGGACTAGCGGGGGGGAATACGCAGTATTTT. This gives the protein CASSEGLAGGNTQYF.

The V gene is TRBV14, the J gene TRBJ1-2; D is undetermined. CDR3 size: 15 residues. V lost 7 bases and J 8 bases, leaving 23 bases between the germline ends. Germline V gene lookup returns CDR1 SGHDN and CDR2 FVKESK. CDR3 in DNA: TGTGCCAGCACCCCAAGCATATCGCGGCTTGGCGGCTACACCTTC. It encodes CASTPSISRLGGYTF. The complete variable domain, with remaining parts taken from reference TRBV14 and TRBJ1-2, reads EAGVTQFPSHSVIEKGQTVTLRCDPISGHDNLYWYRRVMGKEIKFLLHFVKESKQDESGMPNNRFLAERTGGTYSTLKVQPAELEDSGVYFCASTPSISRLGGYTFGSGTRLTVV.

This sequence joins TRBV19 and TRBJ2-7, with 11 bases matching TRBD1. Looked up from germline, CDR1 is LNHDA and CDR2 is SQIVND (reference sequence). After removal of 1 base from V and 5 bases from J, the junction contained 1 base not matched to a gene. This CDR3 is built from 14 residues. The CDR3 DNA follows: TGTGCCAGTAGTATAGGGACAGGGGGCGACGAGCAGTACTTC. This translates into CASSIGTGGDEQYF.

The chain joins TRBV5-1 to TRBJ2-2, with a tentative D call TRBD2 (6 bases). Germline loops: CDR1 SGHRS, CDR2 YFSETQ. V was shortened by 2 bases and J by 0 bases, with 8 bases between the two germline ends. CDR3 size: 15 residues. CDR3 DNA sequence: TGCGCCAGCAGCTTCGGGACTGCGAACACCGGGGAGCTGTTTTTT. Residues: CASSFGTANTGELFF.

The chain links TRBV6-5 to TRBJ1-2, with TRBD1 matching 7 bases. The CDR3 spans 14 residues. J gave up 3 bases and V 2 bases, and 3 bases lay outside the gene matches. Germline CDR1 MNHEY, CDR2 SVGAGI. This CDR3 is CASSYKGTDYGYTF. Here the CDR3 DNA reads TGTGCCAGCAGTTACAAAGGGACAGACTATGGCTACACCTTC.

The rearrangement uses TRBV27 and TRBJ1-5, with 7 nucleotides matching TRBD1. The germline gives CDR1 MNHEY, CDR2 SMNVEV (reference sequence). CDR3 size: 13 residues. V lost 4 bases, J lost 5 bases, and 2 bases stayed unmatched. CDR3 sequence (DNA): TGTGCCAGCAGTTCCCAGGGGGATCAGCCCCAGCATTTT. As protein: CASSSQGDQPQHF.